These T cell receptor beta chains were read from a single sample in a study of blood T cell repertoires in COVID-19. The table came from immunoSEQ multiplex PCR; TCRdb's copy has only in-frame clones and leaves some out. The sample records 160,000 or so clones, roughly 88% being singletons. Sequenced: peripheral blood. The source of these receptors is a man between 18 and 35 years old with acute or convalescent COVID-19. Each CDR3 is given with its conserved first and last residue. D genes are given only for firm matches. A clone size is listed for some rows: how often the clone was seen (once, few, many), or a class if it is expanded.

TRBV15	TRBJ1-2	.	.	TGTGCCACCTCGGGAGGGTCTTGGGGCTACACCTTC	CATSGGSWGYTF
TRBV10-3	TRBJ1-2	.	.	TGTGCCATCAGTTACCAGGGAGGCGACTATGGCTACACCTTC	CAISYQGGDYGYTF
TRBV6-5	TRBJ1-2	once	.	TGTGCCGCGTCACTAACGGGGGGAGAGGGCTACACCTTC	CAASLTGGEGYTF
TRBV5-1	TRBJ1-2	.	TRBD1	TGCGCCAGCAGCTCAAAGGCGGGACAGCTCCACTATGGCTACACCTTC	CASSSKAGQLHYGYTF
TRBV6-5	TRBJ1-1	once	TRBD1	TGTGCCAGCAGTACTTGGACAGGATTGAACACTGAAGCTTTCTTT	CASSTWTGLNTEAFF
TRBV6-2/TRBV6-3	TRBJ1-2	.	TRBD1	TGTGCCAGCAGTTCCCCGACAGGGTACGGGTATGGCTACACCTTC	CASSSPTGYGYGYTF
TRBV24-1	TRBJ2-2	.	TRBD2	TGTGCCACCAGTGATTTCGGGACTAGCAGGAGTATCACCGGGGAGCTGTTTTTT	CATSDFGTSRSITGELFF
TRBV11-2	TRBJ2-3	once	TRBD2	TGTGCCAGCAGCTTAGTCACTAGCGGGACCACAGATACGCAGTATTTT	CASSLVTSGTTDTQYF
TRBV19	TRBJ1-4	.	.	TGTGCCAGTAGGACTCGCAATGTGGAGGAACTGTTTTTT	CASRTRNVEELFF
TRBV18	TRBJ2-5	.	TRBD2	TGTGCCAGCTCAACTAGCGGGGCAACGGAGACCCAGTACTTC	CASSTSGATETQYF
TRBV9	TRBJ1-4	.	TRBD1	TGTGCCAGCAGCACGTCGGGACAGGGAAGTGAAAAACTGTTTTTT	CASSTSGQGSEKLFF
TRBV20-1	TRBJ1-3	.	.	TGCAGTGCTAGTCGGGAGGGCCCTGGAAACACCATATATTTT	CSASREGPGNTIYF
TRBV29-1	TRBJ1-4	.	TRBD1	TGCAGCGTTGTGGCGGGACAGGTTAACGAAAAACTGTTTTTT	CSVVAGQVNEKLFF
TRBV5-6	TRBJ2-7	.	.	TGTGCCAGCAGTTTAGCGTTTGAGCAGTACTTC	CASSLAFEQYF
TRBV24-1	TRBJ2-1	.	TRBD2	TGTGCCACCAGTCCCGGACTAGCGGGCTACAATGAGCAGTTCTTC	CATSPGLAGYNEQFF
TRBV27	TRBJ2-7	.	TRBD1	TGTGCCAGCAGTTTGTCACAGGGGACACCCTACGAGCAGTACTTC	CASSLSQGTPYEQYF
TRBV5-1	TRBJ1-2	.	.	TGCGCCAGCAGCTTTTTAGGGGAAGTAAGCCAGTATGGCTACACCTTC	CASSFLGEVSQYGYTF
TRBV29-1	TRBJ1-2	.	TRBD1	TGCAGCGTGACTATGTCGACAGGGCGAGGCTACACCTTC	CSVTMSTGRGYTF
TRBV6-5	TRBJ2-1	.	TRBD1	TGTGCCAGCATCACCGGGACAGGGGCCCTCAATGAGCAGTTCTTC	CASITGTGALNEQFF
TRBV6-5	TRBJ2-7	.	.	TGTGCCAGCAGTTACTCTACAGCAATCTACGAGCAGTACTTC	CASSYSTAIYEQYF
TRBV6-5	TRBJ2-5	once	.	TGTGCCAGCAGCCTTGACTATTGGGCCCAAGAGACCCAGTACTTC	CASSLDYWAQETQYF
TRBV4-1	TRBJ1-1	.	TRBD1	TGCGCCAGCAGCCAAAGGGACAGGGGATTCACTGAAGCTTTCTTT	CASSQRDRGFTEAFF
TRBV9	TRBJ1-2	.	.	TGTGCCAGCAGCGTAGGACAGAACTTAAACTATGGCTACACCTTC	CASSVGQNLNYGYTF
TRBV7-9	TRBJ1-2	.	TRBD1	TGTGCCAGCAGCTTAGACAGGGGACGAGGCTATGGCTACACCTTC	CASSLDRGRGYGYTF
TRBV10-2	TRBJ1-1	.	.	TGCGCCAGCAGTGCGGTTGGGGAGCGGGCTTTCTTT	CASSAVGERAFF
TRBV6-5	TRBJ2-1	.	.	TGTGCCAGCAGTACACCAGCGAGTAATGAGCAGTTCTTC	CASSTPASNEQFF
TRBV4-2	TRBJ1-1	.	TRBD1	TGTGCCAGCAGCCAAGAGGAACAGGGGGCCGTCGGGGCTTTCTTT	CASSQEEQGAVGAFF
TRBV5-1	TRBJ1-2	.	.	TGCGCCAGCAGCGACGGAGGGGCGGGGCATGGCTACACCTTC	CASSDGGAGHGYTF
TRBV7-2	TRBJ1-3	.	.	TGTGCCAGCAGCTCCGAGGGTCGAGGGGGACGGCGATATTTT	CASSSEGRGGRRYF
TRBV11-2	TRBJ2-5	few	.	TGTGCCAGCAGCAATTTCAACGGGCAAGAGACCCAGTACTTC	CASSNFNGQETQYF
TRBV30	TRBJ1-2	.	.	TGTGCCTGGAGCTTAAGACAGCCAGCTAACTATGGCTACACCTTC	CAWSLRQPANYGYTF
TRBV6-5	TRBJ1-1	.	TRBD1	TGTGCCAGCAGTTCGACAGGGTTCAACACTGAAGCTTTCTTT	CASSSTGFNTEAFF